This T cell receptor beta chain was sequenced during a study of T cell responses to AZD1222 COVID-19 vaccine. Study overall: Timing groups of about 4 and about 12 weeks for second doses were pooled.

Whole-study results and caveats: As reported, nearly half of all spike-specific TCRs target variant regions that are unmutated.

Sequencing was performed with immunoSEQ multiplex PCR; in TCRdb, only in-frame clones are kept and a portion is missing. The sample records about 150,000 clones, more than 85% being singletons. A remark on this clone: The antigen is unknown.

The TCR sequence derives from an adult in good health. The sample here was peripheral blood, taken on day 0 of AZD1222 vaccination.

The CDR3 loop is CASSISPGTVRNYGYTF. For the CDR3, the DNA is TGTGCCAGTAGTATATCCCCTGGGACCGTACGTAACTATGGCTACACCTTC. The rearrangement joins TRBV19 to TRBJ1-2, with a weak D call TRBD1 (5 bases). The CDR3 spans 17 residues. Trimming took off 2 bases at V and 1 base at J, with 17 bases between the two ends. Germline CDR1 reads LNHDA; CDR2 reads SQIVND (reference sequence).